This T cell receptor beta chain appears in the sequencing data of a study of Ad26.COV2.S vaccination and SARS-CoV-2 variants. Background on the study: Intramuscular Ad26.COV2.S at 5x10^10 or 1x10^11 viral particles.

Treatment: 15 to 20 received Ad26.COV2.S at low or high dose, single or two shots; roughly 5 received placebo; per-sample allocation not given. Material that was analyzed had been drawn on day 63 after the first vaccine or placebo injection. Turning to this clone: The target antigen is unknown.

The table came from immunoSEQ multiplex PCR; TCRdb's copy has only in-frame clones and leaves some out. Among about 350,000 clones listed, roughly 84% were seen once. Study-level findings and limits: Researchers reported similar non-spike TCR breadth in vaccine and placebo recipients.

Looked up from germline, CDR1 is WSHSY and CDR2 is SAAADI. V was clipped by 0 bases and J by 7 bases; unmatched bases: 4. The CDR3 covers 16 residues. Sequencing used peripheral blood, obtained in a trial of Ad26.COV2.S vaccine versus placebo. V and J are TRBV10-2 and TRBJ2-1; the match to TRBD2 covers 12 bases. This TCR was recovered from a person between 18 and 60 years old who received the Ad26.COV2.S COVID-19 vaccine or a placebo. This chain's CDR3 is CASSESGLAGLNEQFF. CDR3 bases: TGCGCCAGCAGTGAGTCCGGACTAGCGGGATTGAATGAGCAGTTCTTC.